This section outlines one TCR beta chain sequence together with its context. Its antigen is unknown. This entry belongs to a study of T cells expressing NK-cell markers. This CDR3 spans 13 amino acids. Germline CDR1 is SGHRS and CDR2 is YFSETQ. With UMIs, 5'RACE template switching was used to make TCR beta cDNA. TCRdb derives one entry per CDR3 protein from the 5' RACE reads, leaving out DNA. Its table records about 110,000 distinct CDR3 sequences. Overall study findings and caveats: These clonotypes also led the CD3+CD56-NKG2C+ fraction in several donors. In a group of 5 or 6 donors, dominant NKG2C+ clonotypes represented 1.0-7.0% of CD8+ T cells.

This sequence joins TRBV5-1 and TRBJ2-7; TCRdb's assignment of TRBD2 cannot be checked, as there is no DNA. The receptor was derived from a woman between 18 and 70 years old in good health. Sequenced material: blood T cells: a sorted CD56 or NKG2C T cell subset, CD4+ or CD8+ T cells, or bulk PBMC T cells (not recorded which). CDR3 sequence reads: CASSRVGTYEQYF.